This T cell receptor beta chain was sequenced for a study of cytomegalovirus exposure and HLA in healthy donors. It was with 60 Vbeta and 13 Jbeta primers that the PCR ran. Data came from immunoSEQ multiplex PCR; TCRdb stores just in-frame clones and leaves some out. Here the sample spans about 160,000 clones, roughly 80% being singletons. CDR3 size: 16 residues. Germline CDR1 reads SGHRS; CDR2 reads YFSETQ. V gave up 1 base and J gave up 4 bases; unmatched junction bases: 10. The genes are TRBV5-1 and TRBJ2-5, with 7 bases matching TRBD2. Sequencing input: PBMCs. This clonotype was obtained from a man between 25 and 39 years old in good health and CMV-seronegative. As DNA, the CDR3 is TGCGCCAGCAGCTTGCCCAAGCTTGGGGGGGGAGAGACCCAGTACTTC. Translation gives CASSLPKLGGGETQYF.